The sequence of this TCR beta chain was determined in a study of TIL therapy for anti-PD-1-resistant metastatic lung cancer. Study as a whole: Tumors had a median PD-L1 proportion score of 4.5% to 7%. Tumors carried a median 1.5 non-synonymous mutations per megabase. Findings and caveats of the study: Patients were highly selected, enriched for treatment-naive, never-smoker and oncogene-addicted cases.

Documented time point: pre-treatment sample, taken before nivolumab and TIL therapy. Most excised metastases sampled were pleural nodules or supraclavicular lymph nodes. Remarks on this clone: Its antigen is unidentified.

Sequencing used immunoSEQ v3. Assay used: immunoSEQ multiplex PCR; TCRdb lists only in-frame clones, some missing. The sample consists of tens of thousands of clones, just over 70% of them appearing once. Germline trimming cut 5 bases from V and 5 bases from J; bases unmatched to any gene: 7. Germline V gene lookup returns CDR1 SGHAT and CDR2 FQNNGV. This CDR3 is 15 amino acids long. The sequence came from a person between 30 and 80 years old with non-small cell lung cancer. The sequences come from tumor tissue, collected at baseline. The rearrangement uses TRBV11-2 and TRBJ2-5; 11 nucleotides match TRBD1. CDR3 protein: CASSTRTGGMETQYF. The CDR3 coding sequence is TGTGCCAGCAGCACCCGGACAGGGGGCATGGAGACCCAGTACTTC.